One and the same sample provided the 11 T cell receptor beta chains below, sequenced in a study of T-cell reconstitution after alpha-beta-depleted transplantation in children. For TCRbeta, the library was prepared with unique molecular identifiers. TCRdb independently ran MiXCR on the PCR reads; one entry per CDR3 protein. The sample records fewer than 700,000 distinct CDR3 sequences, roughly 13% being singletons. This specimen consisted of PBMCs, mostly from graft donor cells, obtained 360 days after TCRalphabeta/CD19-depleted stem cell transplant. These receptors all stem from a male patient under 18 who had a stem cell transplant for acute myeloid leukemia, so the T cells may come from the graft donor.

This clonotype has just a few counts. This chain's CDR3 is CSVANPRDGGSGNTIYF. CDR3 nucleotide sequence: TGCAGCGTTGCGAATCCCCGGGACGGGGGTTCCGGAAACACCATATATTTT. The gene calls are TRBV29-1 and TRBJ1-3; D is possibly TRBD1 (5 bases). Germline V gives CDR1 SQVTM, CDR2 ANQGSEA. Trimming removed 4 bases at V and 4 bases at J, with 23 bases between. The CDR3 is 17 amino acids.

This clonotype was counted a few times. Written as DNA, the CDR3 is TGTGCCAGCAGTTTATGGGACAGGGGCCTCTTAGCCAAAAACATTCAGTACTTC. Translating it yields CASSLWDRGLLAKNIQYF. The chain joins TRBV28 to TRBJ2-4; 9 bases line up with TRBD1. The CDR3 spans 18 residues. In germline, CDR1 is MDHEN, CDR2 SYDVKM. Germline trimming cut 0 bases from V and 0 bases from J; bases unmatched to any gene: 6.

This sequence joins TRBV2 and TRBJ1-4; a possible D gene is TRBD1 (5 bases). This CDR3 comprises 15 residues. The V and J ends lost 6 bases and 5 bases respectively, with 16 bases between them. The germline V gene encodes CDR1 SNHLY and CDR2 FYNNEI. CDR3 region: CASSYTGSVNEKLFF. Written as DNA, the CDR3 is TGTGCCAGCAGCTATACAGGTTCGGTCAATGAAAAACTGTTTTTT. Drawing the rest from reference TRBV2 and TRBJ1-4, the complete variable domain is EPEVTQTPSHQVTQMGQEVILRCVPISNHLYFYWYRQILGQKVEFLVSFYNNEISEKSEIFDDQFSVERPDGSNFTLKIRSTKLEDSAMYFCASSYTGSVNEKLFFGSGTQLSVL.

This clonotype has ten or more counts. The chain links TRBV7-2 to TRBJ2-7; D may correspond to TRBD1 or TRBD2 (6 bases each). The CDR3 runs to 15 residues. CDR1 and CDR2 (germline): SGHTA, FQGNSA. The V gene lost 5 bases and the J gene lost 5 bases, with 19 bases spanning the gap. The CDR3 DNA follows: TGTGCCAGCAGCAATATGTGGGGGCGCGGGAACGAGCAGTACTTC. As protein: CASSNMWGRGNEQYF.

This clonotype occurred a few times. The chain carries TRBV28 and TRBJ2-4, with D possibly TRBD2 on 5 matching bases. Germline V gives CDR1 MDHEN, CDR2 SYDVKM. Deletions cut 8 bases from V and 1 base from J, with 15 bases between. The CDR3 spans 15 residues. The CDR3 DNA reads TGTGCCAGCCAAATCGGAGGCCCGGCCAAAAACATTCAGTACTTC. It is translated as CASQIGGPAKNIQYF.

V is TRBV12-3 or TRBV12-4 and J is TRBJ1-4; D remains unclear. Trimming took off 8 bases at V and 6 bases at J, with 4 bases between the two ends. The CDR3 extends over 10 amino acids. The CDR3 is CASGDEKLFF. As DNA, the CDR3 is TGTGCCAGCGGGGATGAAAAACTGTTTTTT.

This chain uses TRBV4-3 with TRBJ2-1; D ambiguous. The germline V gene has CDR1 LGHNA and CDR2 YSLEER. The CDR3 runs 15 residues. V lost 1 base and J 2 bases, leaving 9 bases between the germline ends. The CDR3 nucleotides are TGCGCCAGCAGCCAAGCAAGCCTCACCTACAATGAGCAGTTCTTC. Protein: CASSQASLTYNEQFF.

The genes are TRBV7-9 and TRBJ2-7, with D perhaps TRBD1 (6 bases). The CDR3 sequence is 16 residues long. Looked up from germline, CDR1 is SEHNR and CDR2 is FQNEAQ (reference sequence). Trimming removed 5 bases from V and 1 base from J, with 18 bases in between. The CDR3 sequence: CASSLRVGTRSYEQYF. In nucleotides, the CDR3 is TGTGCCAGCAGCCTACGGGTCGGGACACGATCCTACGAGCAGTACTTC.

This clonotype came up many times. CDR3 amino acids: CASSRAGSSYEQYF. The DNA of the CDR3 is TGTGCCAGCTCACGGGCGGGGAGCTCCTACGAGCAGTACTTC. The V gene is TRBV18, the J gene TRBJ2-7; D might be TRBD2 (6 bases). The V gene lost 4 bases and the J gene lost 0 bases, with 10 bases spanning the gap. The CDR3 is 14 residues long. In germline, CDR1 is KGHSH, CDR2 LQKENI. Looking up the rest from reference TRBV18 and TRBJ2-7 gives the full variable domain: NAGVMQNPRHLVRRRGQEARLRCSPMKGHSHVYWYRQLPEEGLKFMVYLQKENIIDESGMPKERFSAEFPKEGPSILRIQQVVRGDSAAYFCASSRAGSSYEQYFGPGTRLTVT.

The V gene is TRBV29-1, the J gene TRBJ2-7; 8 bases fit TRBD2. The germline V gene encodes CDR1 SQVTM and CDR2 ANQGSEA. V trimming: 3 bases; J trimming: 12 bases; junction bases outside the gene matches: 10. The CDR3 loop spans 12 amino acids. The CDR3 is CSVDGGEGSRYF. CDR3 DNA: TGCAGCGTTGACGGGGGGGAGGGCTCTAGGTACTTC.

At least ten counts were recorded for this clonotype. The chain carries TRBV4-1 and TRBJ1-6; D unresolved. V was trimmed by 4 bases and J by 8 bases, leaving 15 bases between them. This CDR3 spans 15 amino acids. Germline loops: CDR1 MGHRA, CDR2 YSYEKL. CDR3 in DNA: TGCGCCAGCAGCCCCCTCAGCGAACGGTATTCACCCCTCCACTTT. It encodes CASSPLSERYSPLHF.